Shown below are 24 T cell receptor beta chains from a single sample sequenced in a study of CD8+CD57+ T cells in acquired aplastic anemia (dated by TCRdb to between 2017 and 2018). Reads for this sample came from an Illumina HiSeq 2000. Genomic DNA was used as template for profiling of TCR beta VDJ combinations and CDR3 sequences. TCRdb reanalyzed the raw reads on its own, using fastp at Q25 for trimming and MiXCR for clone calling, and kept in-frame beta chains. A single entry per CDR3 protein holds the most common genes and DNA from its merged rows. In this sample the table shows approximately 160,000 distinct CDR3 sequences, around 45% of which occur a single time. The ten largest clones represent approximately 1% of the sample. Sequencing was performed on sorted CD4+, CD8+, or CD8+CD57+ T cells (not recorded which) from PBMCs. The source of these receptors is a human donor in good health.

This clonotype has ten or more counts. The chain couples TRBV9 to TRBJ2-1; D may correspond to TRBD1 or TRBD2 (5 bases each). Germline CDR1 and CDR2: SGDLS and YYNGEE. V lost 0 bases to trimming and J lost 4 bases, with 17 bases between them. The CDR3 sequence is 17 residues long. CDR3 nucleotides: TGTGCCAGCAGCGTAGAAGCAGGGAGATTTTTATACAATGAGCAGTTCTTC. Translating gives CASSVEAGRFLYNEQFF.

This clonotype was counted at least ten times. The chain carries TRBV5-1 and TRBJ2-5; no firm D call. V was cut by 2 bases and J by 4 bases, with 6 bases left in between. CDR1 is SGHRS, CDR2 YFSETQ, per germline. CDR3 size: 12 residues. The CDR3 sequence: CASSLSLETQYF. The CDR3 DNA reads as TGCGCCAGCAGCTTAAGTTTAGAGACCCAGTACTTC.

CDR3: CASSWPWPTNYGYTF. DNA of the CDR3: TGTGCCAGTAGCTGGCCTTGGCCTACCAACTATGGCTACACCTTC. This rearrangement joins TRBV19 to TRBJ1-2; D gene ambiguous. The germline CDR1 and CDR2 sequences are LNHDA and SQIVND (reference sequence). This CDR3 has 15 amino acids. The V end was cut by 6 bases, the J end by 2 bases, with 16 bases between.

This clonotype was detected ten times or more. CDR3 in DNA: TGTGCCAGCAGGCGGGGAGACGGAAACACCATATATTTT. Translated, it gives CASRRGDGNTIYF. The chain recombines TRBV12-3 or TRBV12-4 with TRBJ1-3; no firm D call. The CDR3 spans 13 residues. The V end lost 6 bases, the J end lost 4 bases, and 10 bases lay between the germline ends.

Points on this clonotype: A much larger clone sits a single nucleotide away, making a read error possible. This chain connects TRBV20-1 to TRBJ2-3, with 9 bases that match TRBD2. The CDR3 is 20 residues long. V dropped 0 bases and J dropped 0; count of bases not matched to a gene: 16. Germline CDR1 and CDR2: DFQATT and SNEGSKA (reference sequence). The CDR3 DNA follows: TGCAGTGCTAGAGATCTCATGTCATACCGGGGACTAGCAAGCACAGATACGCAGTATTTT. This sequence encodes CSARDLMSYRGLASTDTQYF.

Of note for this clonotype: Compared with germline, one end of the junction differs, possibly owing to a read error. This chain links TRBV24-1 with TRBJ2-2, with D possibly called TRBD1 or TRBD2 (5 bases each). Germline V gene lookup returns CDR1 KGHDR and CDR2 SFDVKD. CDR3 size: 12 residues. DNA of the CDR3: TGTGCCACCAGTGGTCTAGGGACGGTGCCGTTCTTT. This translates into CATSGLGTVPFF.

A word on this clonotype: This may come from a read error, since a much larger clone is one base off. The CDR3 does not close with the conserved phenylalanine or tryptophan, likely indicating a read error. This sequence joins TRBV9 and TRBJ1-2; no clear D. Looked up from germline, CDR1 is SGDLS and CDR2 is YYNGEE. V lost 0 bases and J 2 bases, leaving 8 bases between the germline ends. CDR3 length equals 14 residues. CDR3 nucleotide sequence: TGTGCCAGCAGCGTAGTGGAAGGGAACTATGGCTACACCGTC. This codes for CASSVVEGNYGYTV.

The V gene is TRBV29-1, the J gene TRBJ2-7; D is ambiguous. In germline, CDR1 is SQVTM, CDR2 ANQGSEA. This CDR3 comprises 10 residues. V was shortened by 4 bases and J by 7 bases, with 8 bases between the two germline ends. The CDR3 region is CSVAGEEQYF. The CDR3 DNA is TGCAGCGTTGCGGGTGAGGAGCAGTACTTC.

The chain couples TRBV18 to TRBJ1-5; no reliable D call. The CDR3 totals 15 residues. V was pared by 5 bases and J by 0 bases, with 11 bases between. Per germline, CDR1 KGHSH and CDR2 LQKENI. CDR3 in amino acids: CASSSFENSNQPQHF. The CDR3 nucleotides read TGTGCCAGCTCAAGCTTCGAGAATAGCAATCAGCCCCAGCATTTT.

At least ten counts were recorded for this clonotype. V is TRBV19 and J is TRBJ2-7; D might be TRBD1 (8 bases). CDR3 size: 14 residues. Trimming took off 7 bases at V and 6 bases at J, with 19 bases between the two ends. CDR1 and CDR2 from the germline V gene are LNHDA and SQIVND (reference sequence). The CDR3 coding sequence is TGTGCCAGTACCCCACAGGGGGGGTCCACCGAGCAGTACTTC. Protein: CASTPQGGSTEQYF.

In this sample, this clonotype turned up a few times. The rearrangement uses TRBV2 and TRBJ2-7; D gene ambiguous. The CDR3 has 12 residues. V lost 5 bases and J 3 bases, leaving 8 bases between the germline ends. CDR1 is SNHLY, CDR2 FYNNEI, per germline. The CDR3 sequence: CASSSPGYEQYF. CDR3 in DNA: TGTGCCAGCAGTTCCCCAGGCTACGAGCAGTACTTC.

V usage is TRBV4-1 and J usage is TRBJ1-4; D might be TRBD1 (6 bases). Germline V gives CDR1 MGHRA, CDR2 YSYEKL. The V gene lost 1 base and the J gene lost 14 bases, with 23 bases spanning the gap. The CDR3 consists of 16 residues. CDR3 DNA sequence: TGCGCCAGCAGCCAAGGGCGGGGGACAACTAATGAAGAGCTGTTTTTT. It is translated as CASSQGRGTTNEELFF.

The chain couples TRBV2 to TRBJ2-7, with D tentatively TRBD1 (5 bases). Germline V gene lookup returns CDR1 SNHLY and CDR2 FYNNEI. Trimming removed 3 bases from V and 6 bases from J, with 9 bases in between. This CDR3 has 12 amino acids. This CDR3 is CASSDQGSEQYF. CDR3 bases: TGTGCCAGCAGTGACCAGGGATCCGAGCAGTACTTC.

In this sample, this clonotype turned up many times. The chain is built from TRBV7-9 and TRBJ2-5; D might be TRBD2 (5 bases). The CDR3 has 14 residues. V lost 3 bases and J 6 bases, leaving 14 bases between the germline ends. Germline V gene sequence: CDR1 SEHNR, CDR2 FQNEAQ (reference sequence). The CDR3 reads CASSLMVGVQTQYF. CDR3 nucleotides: TGTGCCAGCAGCTTGATGGTGGGAGTGCAGACCCAGTACTTC.

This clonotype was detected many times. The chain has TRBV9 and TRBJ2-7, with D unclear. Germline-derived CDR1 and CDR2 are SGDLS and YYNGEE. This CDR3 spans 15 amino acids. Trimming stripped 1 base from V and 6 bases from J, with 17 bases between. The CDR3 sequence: CASSVRGSPLGEQYF. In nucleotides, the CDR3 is TGTGCCAGCAGCGTAAGAGGCTCTCCGCTGGGCGAGCAGTACTTC.

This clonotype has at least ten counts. The CDR3 DNA is TGTGCCAGCAGCCCCATGGGGACTAGCGGGAGAACCGAGCAGTACTTC. Encoded protein: CASSPMGTSGRTEQYF. The V gene is TRBV3-1, the J gene TRBJ2-7; 14 bases fit TRBD2. The CDR3 sequence is 16 residues long. Germline V gives CDR1 LGHDT, CDR2 YNNKEL (reference sequence). Trimming removed 4 bases from V and 6 bases from J; junction bases left unmatched: 8.

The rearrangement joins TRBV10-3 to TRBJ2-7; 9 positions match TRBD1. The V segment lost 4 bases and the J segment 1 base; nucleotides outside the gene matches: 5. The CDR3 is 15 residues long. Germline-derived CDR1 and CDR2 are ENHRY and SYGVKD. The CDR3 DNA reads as TGTGCCATCAGTGGGCCCGGACAGGGGTCCTACGAGCAGTACTTC. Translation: CAISGPGQGSYEQYF.

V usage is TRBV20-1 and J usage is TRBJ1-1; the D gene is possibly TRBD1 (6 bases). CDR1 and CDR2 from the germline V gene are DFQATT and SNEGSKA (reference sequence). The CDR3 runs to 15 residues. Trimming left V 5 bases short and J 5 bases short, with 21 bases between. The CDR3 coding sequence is TGCAGTGCTCCGATGGAACAGGGTGGTGCGACTGAAGCTTTCTTT. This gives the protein CSAPMEQGGATEAFF.

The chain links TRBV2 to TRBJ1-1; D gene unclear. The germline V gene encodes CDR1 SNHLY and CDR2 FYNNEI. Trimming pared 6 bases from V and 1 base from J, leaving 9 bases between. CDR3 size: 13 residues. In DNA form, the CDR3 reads TGTGCCAGCAGCTCTAACAGGAACACTGAAGCTTTCTTT. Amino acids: CASSSNRNTEAFF.

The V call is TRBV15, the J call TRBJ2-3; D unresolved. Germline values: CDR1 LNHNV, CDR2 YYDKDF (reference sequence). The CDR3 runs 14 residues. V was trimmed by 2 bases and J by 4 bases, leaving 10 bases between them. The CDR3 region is CATSRSTLADTQYF. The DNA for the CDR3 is TGTGCCACCAGCAGATCCACCTTGGCAGATACGCAGTATTTT.

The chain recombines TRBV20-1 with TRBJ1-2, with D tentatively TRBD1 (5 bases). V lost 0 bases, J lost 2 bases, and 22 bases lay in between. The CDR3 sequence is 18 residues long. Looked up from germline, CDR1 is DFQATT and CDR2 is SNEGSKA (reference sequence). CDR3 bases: TGCAGTGCTAGAGATCCCCCCAGGAGGGGCCAACTCAACTATGGCTACACCTTC. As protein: CSARDPPRRGQLNYGYTF.

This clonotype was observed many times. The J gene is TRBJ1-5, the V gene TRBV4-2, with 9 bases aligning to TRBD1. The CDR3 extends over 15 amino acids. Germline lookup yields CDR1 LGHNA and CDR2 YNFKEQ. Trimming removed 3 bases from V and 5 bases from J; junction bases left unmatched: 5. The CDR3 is CASSHGTGGDQPQHF. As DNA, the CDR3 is TGTGCCAGCAGCCATGGAACAGGGGGCGATCAGCCCCAGCATTTT.

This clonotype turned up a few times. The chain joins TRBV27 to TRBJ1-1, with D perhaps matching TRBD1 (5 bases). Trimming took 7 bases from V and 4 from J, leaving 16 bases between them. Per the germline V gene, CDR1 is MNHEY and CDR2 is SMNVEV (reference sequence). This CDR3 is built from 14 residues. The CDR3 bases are TGTGCCAGCACCCCACGAGGAGGGGTCACTGAAGCTTTCTTT. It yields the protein CASTPRGGVTEAFF.

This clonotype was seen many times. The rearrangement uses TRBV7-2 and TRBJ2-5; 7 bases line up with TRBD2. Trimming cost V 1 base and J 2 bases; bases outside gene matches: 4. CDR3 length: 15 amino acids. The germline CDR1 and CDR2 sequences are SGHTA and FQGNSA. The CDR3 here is CASSLVGAGQETQYF. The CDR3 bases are TGTGCCAGCAGCTTAGTAGGAGCGGGGCAAGAGACCCAGTACTTC. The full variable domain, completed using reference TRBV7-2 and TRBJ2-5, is GAGVSQSPSNKVTEKGKDVELRCDPISGHTALYWYRQSLGQGLEFLIYFQGNSAPDKSGLPSDRFSAERTGGSVSTLTIQRTQQEDSAVYLCASSLVGAGQETQYFGPGTRLLVL.